The 15 T cell receptor beta chains in this list originate from one sample, sequenced in a study of cytomegalovirus exposure and HLA in healthy donors. Primers included in the PCR were 60 Vbeta and 13 Jbeta primers. Libraries were prepared by immunoSEQ multiplex PCR; TCRdb keeps only in-frame clonotypes and omits some of them. The sample has 130,000 to 150,000 clones; more than 60% are singletons. Sequencing used PBMCs. These receptors were obtained from a woman aged 45-65 years in good health and CMV-seropositive.

This clone is a singleton in its sample. This chain links TRBV7-9 with TRBJ1-2; 7 nucleotides align to TRBD1. CDR1 SEHNR and CDR2 FQNEAQ come from the germline V gene (reference sequence). The CDR3 contains 13 residues. The J segment lost 6 bases and the V segment lost 1 base, leaving 2 bases of the junction unmatched. This chain's CDR3 is CASSLGGTDGYTF. The DNA of the CDR3 is TGTGCCAGCAGCTTAGGGGGGACAGATGGCTACACCTTC. Based on the CDR3 plus reference TRBV7-9 and TRBJ1-2, the full variable domain is DTGVSQNPRHKITKRGQNVTFRCDPISEHNRLYWYRQTLGQGPEFLTYFQNEAQLEKSRLLSDRFSAERPKGSFSTLEIQRTEQGDSAMYLCASSLGGTDGYTFGSGTRLTVV.

The genes are TRBV5-1 and TRBJ2-5; TRBD2 matches at 13 bases. From germline, CDR1 is SGHRS and CDR2 YFSETQ. CDR3 length: 16 residues. The J segment lost 2 bases and the V segment lost 4 bases, leaving 5 bases of the junction unmatched. CDR3 sequence (DNA): TGCGCCAGCAGCAAACTAGCGGGGGGGCCTCAAGAGACCCAGTACTTC. Encoded protein: CASSKLAGGPQETQYF.

This clone was detected once. The chain couples TRBV4-2 to TRBJ2-7; 10 nucleotides line up with TRBD2. V gave up 4 bases and J gave up 5 bases; unmatched junction bases: 8. This CDR3 is built from 15 residues. Looked up from germline, CDR1 is LGHNA and CDR2 is YNFKEQ. CDR3 loop: CASSLDPGTSDEQYF. The CDR3 DNA sequence: TGTGCCAGCAGCCTGGACCCCGGGACTAGCGACGAGCAGTACTTC.

This chain uses TRBV18 with TRBJ2-3; weak D call: TRBD2 (5 bases). Germline V CDR1 and CDR2: KGHSH, LQKENI. The CDR3 loop spans 16 amino acids. Trimming left V 3 bases short and J 6 bases short, with 19 bases between. CDR3 loop: CASSPPSIRERDTQYF. CDR3 DNA sequence: TGTGCCAGCTCACCTCCCAGCATACGGGAAAGGGATACGCAGTATTTT.

The chain combines TRBV11-3 with TRBJ2-7; 8 nucleotides align to TRBD1. From germline, CDR1 is SGHNT and CDR2 YENEEA. The CDR3 extends over 16 amino acids. With V trimmed by 5 bases and J by 0 bases, 9 bases remained unmatched. CDR3 sequence: CASSPGGGVSSYEQYF. The CDR3 DNA sequence: TGTGCCAGCAGCCCAGGGGGCGGGGTGAGCTCCTACGAGCAGTACTTC.

V usage is TRBV7-6 and J usage is TRBJ1-5; 7 nucleotides match TRBD1. Germline V CDR1 and CDR2: SGHVS, FNYEAQ. Trimming took 3 bases from V and 2 from J; bases not matched to a gene: 4. The CDR3 spans 15 residues. The DNA of the CDR3 is TGTGCCAGCAGCTTGTTTGGACAGGGCAATCAGCCCCAGCATTTT. This encodes CASSLFGQGNQPQHF.

The chain recombines TRBV6-6 with TRBJ2-3; tentatively, D is TRBD1 (6 bases). The germline CDR1 and CDR2 sequences are MNHNY and SVGAGI (reference sequence). With 5 bases removed from V and 0 bases from J, the gap between germline ends came to 12 bases. The CDR3 is 15 residues long. CDR3 sequence reads: CASSPQGSSTDTQYF. In nucleotides, the CDR3 is TGTGCCAGCAGTCCGCAGGGGTCTAGCACAGATACGCAGTATTTT.

The CDR3 loop reads CAISEWHGQGGTEAFF. The CDR3 region has the DNA TGTGCCATCAGTGAGTGGCACGGACAGGGGGGGACTGAAGCTTTCTTT. The gene calls are TRBV10-3 and TRBJ1-1, with 10 bases that match TRBD1. CDR3 size: 16 residues. The junction had 7 bases not matched to a gene; V was cut back by 1 base and J by 5 bases. The V gene's germline CDR1 is ENHRY and CDR2 SYGVKD.

The sample holds one count of this clone. The chain has TRBV7-3 and TRBJ1-2, with D possibly being TRBD1 (5 bases). Germline lookup yields CDR1 SGHTA and CDR2 FQGTGA. This CDR3 has 16 amino acids. V was pared by 5 bases and J by 4 bases, with 20 bases between. CDR3: CASSLRGESDGYGYTF. As DNA, the CDR3 is TGTGCCAGCAGCCTAAGGGGAGAGAGTGACGGCTATGGCTACACCTTC.

V gene TRBV7-9 combines with J gene TRBJ2-3; D possibly corresponds to TRBD1 (6 bases). The CDR3 totals 17 residues. Germline V lookup: CDR1 SEHNR, CDR2 FQNEAQ (reference sequence). V was trimmed by 1 base and J by 0 bases, leaving 14 bases between them. The CDR3 loop is CASSLGFRDKSTDTQYF. Written as DNA, the CDR3 is TGTGCCAGCAGCTTAGGTTTCCGGGACAAGAGCACAGATACGCAGTATTTT.

The V call is TRBV4-2, the J call TRBJ1-5; D may be TRBD1 (5 bases). The CDR3 sequence is 15 residues long. The V end lost 0 bases, the J end lost 4 bases, and 10 bases lay between the germline ends. Germline V gives CDR1 LGHNA, CDR2 YNFKEQ. For the CDR3, the DNA is TGTGCCAGCAGCCAAGAGGAAGGGGCGAATCAGCCCCAGCATTTT. As protein: CASSQEEGANQPQHF.

This chain joins TRBV7-6 and TRBJ1-6; a weak D match, TRBD1 (5 bases). Germline lookup yields CDR1 SGHVS and CDR2 FNYEAQ. Trimming pared 2 bases from V and 7 bases from J, leaving 9 bases between. The CDR3 totals 14 residues. The CDR3 protein is CASSLQGPNSPLHF. CDR3 sequence (DNA): TGTGCCAGCAGCTTACAGGGTCCCAATTCACCCCTCCACTTT. The full variable domain, completed using reference TRBV7-6 and TRBJ1-6, is GAGVSQSPRYKVTKRGQDVALRCDPISGHVSLYWYRQALGQGPEFLTYFNYEAQQDKSGLPNDRFSAERPEGSISTLTIQRTEQRDSAMYRCASSLQGPNSPLHFGNGTRLTVT.

V is TRBV9 and J is TRBJ2-2, with TRBD2 identical over 7 bases. The CDR3 is 15 amino acids. J lost 2 bases, V lost 2 bases, and 3 bases had no gene match. CDR1 and CDR2 from the germline V gene are SGDLS and YYNGEE. The CDR3 region has the DNA TGTGCCAGCAGCGTCAGCGGGACTAACACCGGGGAGCTGTTTTTT. Its protein is CASSVSGTNTGELFF.

The gene calls are TRBV10-3 and TRBJ1-3; the D is unclear. The germline V and J ends were trimmed by 0 bases and 0 bases, with 9 bases remaining between them. The CDR3 length is 16 residues. CDR1 ENHRY and CDR2 SYGVKD come from the germline V gene. CDR3 nucleotides: TGTGCCATCAGTGAGTCGAAAGAGAGCTCTGGAAACACCATATATTTT. Translation gives CAISESKESSGNTIYF.

The V gene is TRBV6-5, the J gene TRBJ2-2; TRBD1 is a possible D gene (6 bases). This CDR3 spans 14 amino acids. Germline CDR1 MNHEY, CDR2 SVGAGI. The V end was cut by 0 bases, the J end by 5 bases, with 7 bases between. CDR3 sequence: CASSYSGATGELFF. The CDR3 DNA is TGTGCCAGCAGTTACTCGGGGGCTACCGGGGAGCTGTTTTTT.